This T cell receptor (beta chain) was found in a study of CD8 T cells in ankylosing spondylitis. Study-wide findings and caveats: Past research had described some motif variants in reactive arthritis synovial fluid and blood.

The CDR3 has 17 amino acids. V lost 5 bases to trimming and J lost 2 bases, with 16 bases between them. This clonotype was picked up a small number of times. Its target is not known. TCRdb recomputed calls from the 5' RACE reads with MiXCR, one row per CDR3 protein. The table has some 130,000 distinct CDR3 sequences, approximately 15% seen once. The chain couples TRBV12-3 or TRBV12-4 to TRBJ1-6; TRBD1 might be the D (6 bases). The clonotype comes from a female donor with ankylosing spondylitis or in good health (not recorded which). Sequences were obtained from blood, either unsorted or a sorted T cell fraction (not recorded which). Here the CDR3 reads CASSRAGGRPYNSPLHF. CDR3 nucleotide sequence: TGTGCCAGCAGTCGCGCTGGGGGGCGCCCCTATAATTCACCCCTCCACTTT.